The clone carrying this T cell receptor beta chain came up once. Its antigen is unidentified. The record originates from a study of beta chain features in type 1 diabetes. Study summary: Age, gender, cell numbers and subset yield matched between patients and controls. Regarding the study as a whole: The study found that naive, central memory and Treg TCRB repertoires appeared more similar in patients than in healthy donors. In every one of the four CD4+ subsets, TCRB CDR3s were moderately but significantly shorter in Type 1 diabetes patients. Possibly, sequencing cDNA over-represented cells that had high TCR expression levels.

This CDR3 is 19 amino acids long. CDR1 is SGHNT and CDR2 is YYREEE in the germline V gene (reference sequence). Trimming at V came to 0 bases and at J to 7 bases, leaving 17 bases not matched to a gene. Every isolated RNA sample was fully reverse transcribed, so sequencing captured expressed TCRB transcripts. TCRdb's copy holds only in-frame clones and misses some; the assay was immunoSEQ multiplex PCR. The data contain about 280,000 clones, approximately 16% of them singletons. The V gene is TRBV5-4, the J gene TRBJ2-5, with 11 bases lining up with TRBD2. The sample comprised naive CD4+ T cells from blood. This sequence was found in a man in his late teens or twenties with type 1 diabetes. This chain's CDR3 is CASSLAGRVAGGPHRTQYF. Written as DNA, the CDR3 is TGTGCCAGCAGCTTGGCCGGGAGGGTAGCGGGAGGGCCGCATAGGACCCAGTACTTC.